These 15 T cell receptor beta chains were sequenced from one sample in a study of blood T cell repertoires in COVID-19. TCRdb keeps only in-frame clones here, not all; method: immunoSEQ multiplex PCR. The data show about 220,000 clones, with around 84% seen just once and around 13% held by the top ten. Sequencing input: peripheral blood. Receptors originate from a human donor in a cohort sampled during active COVID-19.

The rearrangement uses TRBV19 and TRBJ2-3; 7 bases are shared with TRBD2. V gave up 3 bases and J gave up 2 bases; unmatched junction bases: 2. CDR3 length equals 14 residues. CDR1 is LNHDA, CDR2 SQIVND, per germline (reference sequence). In DNA, the CDR3 is TGTGCCAGTAGTATCAGCGGGGACACAGATACGCAGTATTTT. The encoded protein is CASSISGDTDTQYF.

The chain couples TRBV6-5 to TRBJ2-7, with 7 bases that match TRBD1. In germline, CDR1 is MNHEY, CDR2 SVGAGI. The CDR3 totals 13 residues. V lost 6 bases and J lost 5; bases outside the gene matches: 7. The CDR3 DNA reads TGTGCCAGCAGAGTACGACAGGGAGACGAGCAGTACTTC. It is translated as CASRVRQGDEQYF.

This chain uses TRBV4-2 with TRBJ2-1; 13 bases align to TRBD2. From germline, CDR1 is LGHNA and CDR2 YNFKEQ. Losses at the gene ends were 2 bases for V and 6 bases for J; bases not matched to a gene: 4. CDR3 length: 16 amino acids. CDR3 nucleotides: TGTGCCAGCAGCCAACTTACTAGCGGGAGGGGCAATGAGCAGTTCTTC. Its protein is CASSQLTSGRGNEQFF.

This clone has a handful of counts. The chain couples TRBV6-5 to TRBJ2-1; TRBD2 aligns across 7 bases. Germline CDR1 is MNHEY and CDR2 is SVGAGI. J gave up 10 bases and V 5 bases, and 11 bases lay outside the gene matches. The CDR3 covers 14 residues. The CDR3 sequence is CASSREGHLGEQFF. The CDR3 coding sequence is TGTGCCAGCAGTAGGGAGGGGCACCTTGGAGAGCAGTTCTTC.

The chain recombines TRBV28 with TRBJ1-5; weak D call: TRBD1 (6 bases). V lost 6 bases to trimming and J lost 8 bases, with 14 bases between them. The CDR3 consists of 13 residues. Per germline, CDR1 MDHEN and CDR2 SYDVKM. CDR3 bases: TGTGCCAGCAGACCGGGGGGGCAGGAGCCCCAGCATTTT. Protein sequence: CASRPGGQEPQHF.

The V gene is TRBV5-1, the J gene TRBJ2-7; 7 nucleotides agree with TRBD1. J was trimmed by 5 bases and V by 0 bases; bases with no gene match: 5. The CDR3 is made up of 14 amino acids. Germline V gene data show CDR1 as SGHRS and CDR2 as YFSETQ. The CDR3 loop reads CASSLEGALDEQYF. Written as DNA, the CDR3 is TGCGCCAGCAGCTTGGAGGGGGCTCTGGACGAGCAGTACTTC.

V is TRBV6-4 and J is TRBJ2-1; 10 nucleotides line up with TRBD2. Germline CDR1 MRHNA, CDR2 SNTAGT. V lost 5 bases and J lost 6; bases outside the gene matches: 7. The CDR3 consists of 15 residues. CDR3 residues: CASSFLAGESNEQFF. The CDR3 region has the DNA TGTGCCAGCAGTTTCCTAGCGGGAGAATCCAATGAGCAGTTCTTC.

V gene TRBV6-5 combines with J gene TRBJ1-4; D unresolved. V was cut by 10 bases and J by 8 bases, with 11 bases left in between. The CDR3 extends over 11 amino acids. Germline lookup yields CDR1 MNHEY and CDR2 SVGAGI. This CDR3 reads CATVDWEKLFF. In nucleotides, the CDR3 is TGTGCCACCGTAGACTGGGAAAAACTGTTTTTT.

V gene TRBV5-6 combines with J gene TRBJ2-3; TRBD2 matches at 7 bases. The CDR3 consists of 15 residues. Germline V gives CDR1 SGHDT, CDR2 YYEEEE. V shed 1 base and J 7 bases; nucleotides not matched to a gene: 9. CDR3 bases: TGTGCCAGCAGCTTGACTAGCGAGGGTGTGTATACGCAGTATTTT. Its translation: CASSLTSEGVYTQYF.

The V call is TRBV18, the J call TRBJ2-7, with D unresolved. The CDR3 consists of 13 residues. Trimming stripped 2 bases from V and 6 bases from J, with 11 bases between. The germline V gene has CDR1 KGHSH and CDR2 LQKENI. CDR3 residues: CASSPRGGSEQYF. In DNA form, the CDR3 reads TGTGCCAGCTCACCAAGAGGTGGTAGCGAGCAGTACTTC.

J is TRBJ1-4 and V is TRBV3-1 (or the pseudogene TRBV3-2); 9 nucleotides align to TRBD1. Per germline, CDR1 LGHDT and CDR2 YNNKEL (reference sequence). The CDR3 totals 16 residues. Germline trimming cut 8 bases from V and 4 bases from J; bases unmatched to any gene: 11. The CDR3 loop is CASRGGPGQGNEKLFF. The CDR3 bases are TGTGCCAGCCGCGGGGGCCCGGGACAGGGTAATGAAAAACTGTTTTTT.

The chain uses TRBV3-1 (or the pseudogene TRBV3-2) and TRBJ1-2, with 8 bases lining up with TRBD1. The CDR3 totals 17 residues. Trimming took 0 bases from V and 0 from J; bases not matched to a gene: 6. Per germline, CDR1 LGHDT and CDR2 YNNKEL (reference sequence). The CDR3 coding sequence is TGTGCCAGCAGCCAAGAGGGCAGGGGGCAAGCTAACTATGGCTACACCTTC. Translated: CASSQEGRGQANYGYTF.

The sample holds one count of this clone. The chain employs TRBV4-1 and TRBJ1-1, with D perhaps matching TRBD1 (5 bases). CDR3 size: 16 residues. Between the trimmed V and J ends, which lost 4 bases and 5 bases, there was a span of 20 bases. Germline lookup yields CDR1 MGHRA and CDR2 YSYEKL. CDR3 residues: CASSLLPPQGGTEAFF. DNA for the CDR3: TGCGCCAGCAGCCTCCTCCCCCCCCAGGGTGGGACTGAAGCTTTCTTT.

Only a few counts were recorded for this clone. The chain carries TRBV7-9 and TRBJ1-4; D may be TRBD1 (5 bases). The CDR3 covers 14 residues. CDR1 is SEHNR, CDR2 FQNEAQ, per germline (reference sequence). Trimming shortened V by 1 base and J by 5 bases, and 8 bases separated the two germline ends. The DNA of the CDR3 is TGTGCCAGCAGCTTAGGATCAGGGAATGAAAAACTGTTTTTT. Protein product: CASSLGSGNEKLFF.

The J gene is TRBJ2-7, the V gene TRBV28; D is unclear. Germline V gene data show CDR1 as MDHEN and CDR2 as SYDVKM. V dropped 7 bases and J dropped 13 bases, with 17 bases sitting between them. The CDR3 covers 11 residues. This CDR3 reads CASMSTRPLYF. Here the CDR3 DNA reads TGTGCCAGCATGTCAACGAGGCCCCTTTACTTC.